This T cell receptor beta chain was observed in a study of T cell responses to AZD1222 COVID-19 vaccine. As for this clone: What it binds is unknown.

Points from the study as a whole: The study found vaccine-associated CD4 TCRs spanning spike, dominant at 160-218 and 743-854. A mostly white British donor set with more females was recruited, and clonal diversity was possibly underestimated. Baseline seropositivity characterized only a handful of AZD1222 recipients. After the peak T cell response, and only then, were repertoires sampled.

This CDR3 is built from 19 residues. The germline V gene has CDR1 SQVTM and CDR2 ANQGSEA. With 3 bases clipped from V and 0 bases from J, the junction kept 14 bases outside the gene matches. The protocol was immunoSEQ multiplex PCR, while the TCRdb copy is restricted to in-frame clones and leaves out a portion. Among over 85,000 clones listed, over 85% were seen once. This TCR was sampled from an adult who received the AZD1222 COVID-19 vaccine. The chain carries TRBV29-1 and TRBJ1-1; the match to TRBD1 covers 12 bases. Source: peripheral blood, taken 28 days after the second AZD1222 dose. Here the CDR3 reads CSVESFLGDRGRVNTEAFF. In nucleotides, the CDR3 is TGCAGCGTTGAGTCGTTTTTGGGGGACAGGGGGCGCGTGAACACTGAAGCTTTCTTT.